This T cell receptor beta chain was identified during a study of response to subunit inactivated influenza vaccine (dated by TCRdb to 2017 to 2018). Looking at the study overall: The study used deep quantitative T cell receptor repertoire profiling to track responses to a trivalent subunit inactivated influenza vaccine.

This clonotype appeared many times. The antigen it binds to is not known. No qualities accompany the bases; no much larger clone lies one base away. General study outcomes and caveats: The authors proposed that each seasonal influenza vaccination may bring in only a limited number of new T cells.

Libraries were constructed by RT-PCR. Sequenced using an Illumina HiSeq 2500. TCRdb reworked the public reads: Q25 trimming with fastp, MiXCR clone assembly, productive beta chains retained. Identical CDR3 protein sequences are pooled into one entry, listed with their most common genes and DNA. This sample is represented by just under 250,000 distinct CDR3 sequences; over 9% of them were singletons. Roughly 7.7% of the sample is held by the ten biggest clonotypes. Including cysteine and phenylalanine, the CDR3 has 12 amino acids. The kept DNA is CDR3 alone, 36 bases in frame from the first base. V is pared back by 1 base and J by 12 bases, with 10 bases lying between the germline termini. CDR1 and CDR2 are drawn from the germline V gene: SGHTA, FQGNSA.

The chain is assembled from TRBV7-2 and TRBJ2-1, with TRBD1 tentatively as D gene (6 bases match). The specimen was non-naive T cells sorted from PBMCs, collected roughly 15 days before vaccination. The cell subset or site label, read with the paper, signifies: memory T cell fraction. The source is a man aged 45-65 years who received an inactivated influenza vaccine. Donor details come from another sample of the same person, matched by shared clones. The nucleotide sequence is given as TGTGCCAGCAGCTTAGGAGGGGGTGGGCAGTTCTTC. Protein translation: CASSLGGGGQFF. Supplemented by the reference TRBV7-2 and TRBJ2-1 proteins around the CDR3, the complete variable domain is GAGVSQSPSNKVTEKGKDVELRCDPISGHTALYWYRQSLGQGLEFLIYFQGNSAPDKSGLPSDRFSAERTGGSVSTLTIQRTQQEDSAVYLCASSLGGGGQFFGPGTRLTVL.